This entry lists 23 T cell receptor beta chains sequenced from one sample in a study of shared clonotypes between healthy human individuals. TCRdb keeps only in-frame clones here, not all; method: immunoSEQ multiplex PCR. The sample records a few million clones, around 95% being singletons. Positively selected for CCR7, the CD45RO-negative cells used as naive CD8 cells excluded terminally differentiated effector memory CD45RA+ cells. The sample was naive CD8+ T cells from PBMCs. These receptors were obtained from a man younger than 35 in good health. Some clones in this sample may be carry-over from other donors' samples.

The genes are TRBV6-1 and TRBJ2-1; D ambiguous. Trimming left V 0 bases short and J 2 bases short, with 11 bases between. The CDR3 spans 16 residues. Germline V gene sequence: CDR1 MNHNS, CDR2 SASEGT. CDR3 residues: CASSEAAREAYNEQFF. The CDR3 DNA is TGTGCCAGCAGTGAAGCGGCCAGAGAGGCCTACAATGAGCAGTTCTTC.

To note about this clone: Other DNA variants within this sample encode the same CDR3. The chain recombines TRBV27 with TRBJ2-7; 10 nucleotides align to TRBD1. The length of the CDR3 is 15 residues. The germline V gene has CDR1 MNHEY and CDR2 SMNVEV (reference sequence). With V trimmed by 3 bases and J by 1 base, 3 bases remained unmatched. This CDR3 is CASSLGTGVSYEQYF. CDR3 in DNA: TGTGCCAGCAGTTTGGGGACAGGGGTATCCTACGAGCAGTACTTC.

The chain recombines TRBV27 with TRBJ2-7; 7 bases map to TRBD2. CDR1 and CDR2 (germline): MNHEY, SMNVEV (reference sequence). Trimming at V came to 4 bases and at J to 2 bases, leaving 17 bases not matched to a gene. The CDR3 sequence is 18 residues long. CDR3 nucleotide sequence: TGTGCCAGCAGTTCCCTACTCGGGGAGGGGCCCCCCCCCTACGAGCAGTACTTC. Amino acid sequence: CASSSLLGEGPPPYEQYF.

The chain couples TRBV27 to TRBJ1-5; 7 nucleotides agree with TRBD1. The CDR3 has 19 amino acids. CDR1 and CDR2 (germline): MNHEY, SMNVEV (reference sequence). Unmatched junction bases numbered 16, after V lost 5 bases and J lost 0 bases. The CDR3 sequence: CASSPTPDRLIYSNQPQHF. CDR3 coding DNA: TGTGCCAGCAGTCCTACCCCGGACAGGTTAATATATAGCAATCAGCCCCAGCATTTT.

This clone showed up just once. CDR3 nucleotides: TGTGCCAGCAGCTTATTCTTCGGACAGTTCGATACGCAGTATTTT. Translation: CASSLFFGQFDTQYF. The genes are TRBV7-9 and TRBJ2-3, with D tentatively TRBD1 (6 bases). The CDR3 totals 15 residues. V lost 2 bases and J 6 bases, leaving 15 bases between the germline ends. Germline V gene sequence: CDR1 SEHNR, CDR2 FQNEAQ (reference sequence). The whole variable domain, remainder taken from reference TRBV7-9 and TRBJ2-3, is DTGVSQNPRHKITKRGQNVTFRCDPISEHNRLYWYRQTLGQGPEFLTYFQNEAQLEKSRLLSDRFSAERPKGSFSTLEIQRTEQGDSAMYLCASSLFFGQFDTQYFGPGTRLTVL.

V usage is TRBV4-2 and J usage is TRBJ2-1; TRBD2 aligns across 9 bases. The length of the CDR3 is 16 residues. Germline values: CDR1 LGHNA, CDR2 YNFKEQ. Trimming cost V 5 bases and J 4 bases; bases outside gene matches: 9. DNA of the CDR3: TGTGCCAGCAGCTCCCGACTAGCGGAGACATACAATGAGCAGTTCTTC. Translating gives CASSSRLAETYNEQFF.

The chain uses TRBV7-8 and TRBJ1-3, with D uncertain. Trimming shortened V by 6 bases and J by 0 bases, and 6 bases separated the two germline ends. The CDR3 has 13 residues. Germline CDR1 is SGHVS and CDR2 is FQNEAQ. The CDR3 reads CASREFSGNTIYF. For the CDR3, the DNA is TGTGCCAGCAGGGAATTCTCTGGAAACACCATATATTTT.

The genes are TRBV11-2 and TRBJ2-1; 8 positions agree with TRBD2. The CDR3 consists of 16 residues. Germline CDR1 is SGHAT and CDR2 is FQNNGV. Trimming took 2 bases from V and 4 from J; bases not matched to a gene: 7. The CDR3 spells CASSLLAGTRYNEQFF. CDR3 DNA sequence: TGTGCCAGCAGCTTATTGGCCGGGACTAGGTACAATGAGCAGTTCTTC.

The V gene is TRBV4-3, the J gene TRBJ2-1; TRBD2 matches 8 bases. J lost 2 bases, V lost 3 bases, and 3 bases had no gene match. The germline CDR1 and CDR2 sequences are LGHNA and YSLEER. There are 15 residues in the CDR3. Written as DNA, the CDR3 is TGCGCCAGCAGCCACGAGCGGGAGCCCTACAATGAGCAGTTCTTC. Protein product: CASSHEREPYNEQFF.

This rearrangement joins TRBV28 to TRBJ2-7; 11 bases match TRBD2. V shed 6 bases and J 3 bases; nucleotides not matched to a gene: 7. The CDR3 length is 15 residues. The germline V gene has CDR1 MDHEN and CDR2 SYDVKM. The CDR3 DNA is TGTGCCAGCAGCCCAACTAGCGGGGGTGACTACGAGCAGTACTTC. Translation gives CASSPTSGGDYEQYF.

The CDR3 nucleotides read TGTGCCAGTAGTATGTTCGGGACGGAAGCCTACGAGCAGTACTTC. Residues: CASSMFGTEAYEQYF. This chain connects TRBV19 to TRBJ2-7; D may correspond to TRBD1 or TRBD2 (5 bases each). CDR3 length: 15 amino acids. V was trimmed by 3 bases and J by 2 bases, leaving 14 bases between them. Germline V CDR1 and CDR2: LNHDA, SQIVND (reference sequence).

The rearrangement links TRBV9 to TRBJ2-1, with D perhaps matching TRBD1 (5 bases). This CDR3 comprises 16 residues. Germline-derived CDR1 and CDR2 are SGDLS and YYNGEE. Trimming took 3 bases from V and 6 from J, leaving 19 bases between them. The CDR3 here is CASSGSWQGVVNEQFF. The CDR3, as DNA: TGTGCCAGCAGCGGGAGCTGGCAGGGTGTAGTCAATGAGCAGTTCTTC.

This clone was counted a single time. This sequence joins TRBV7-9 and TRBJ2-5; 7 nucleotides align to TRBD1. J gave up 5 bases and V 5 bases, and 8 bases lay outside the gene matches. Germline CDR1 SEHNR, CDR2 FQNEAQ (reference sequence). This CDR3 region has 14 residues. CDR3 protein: CASSPLTGRETQYF. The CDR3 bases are TGTGCCAGCAGCCCTCTGACAGGGCGCGAGACCCAGTACTTC.

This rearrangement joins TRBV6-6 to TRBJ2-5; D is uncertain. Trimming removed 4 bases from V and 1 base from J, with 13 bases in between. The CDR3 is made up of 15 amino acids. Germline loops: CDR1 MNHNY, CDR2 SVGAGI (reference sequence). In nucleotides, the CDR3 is TGTGCCAGCAGTTCCTCGCCCCGGCGCCAAGAGACCCAGTACTTC. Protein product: CASSSSPRRQETQYF.

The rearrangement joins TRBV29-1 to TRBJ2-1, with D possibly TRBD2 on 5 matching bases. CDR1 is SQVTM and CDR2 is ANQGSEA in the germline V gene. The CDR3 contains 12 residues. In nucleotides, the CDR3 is TGCAGTATGGAGGACTCCTACAATGAGCAGTTCTTC. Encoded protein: CSMEDSYNEQFF.

Here the CDR3 DNA reads TGTGCCAGCTCCAGTGCGACCAGCGGGTCTCAGCCCCAGCATTTT. Its translation is CASSSATSGSQPQHF. The V and J genes are TRBV6-1 and TRBJ1-5; D is uncertain. Trimming removed 8 bases at V and 6 bases at J, with 20 bases between. The CDR3 totals 15 residues. Germline loops: CDR1 MNHNS, CDR2 SASEGT.

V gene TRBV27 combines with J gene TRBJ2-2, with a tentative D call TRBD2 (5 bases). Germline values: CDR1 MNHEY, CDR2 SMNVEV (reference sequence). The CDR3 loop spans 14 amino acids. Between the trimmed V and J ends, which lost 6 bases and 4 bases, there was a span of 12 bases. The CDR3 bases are TGTGCCAGCAGAGGGAGTAGCGCCACCGGGGAGCTGTTTTTT. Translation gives CASRGSSATGELFF.

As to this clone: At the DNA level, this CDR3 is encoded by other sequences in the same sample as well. The CDR3 loop reads CASSLRGSGNQPQHF. The CDR3, as DNA: TGTGCCAGCAGCCTCAGGGGTTCCGGCAATCAGCCCCAGCATTTT. The chain couples TRBV28 to TRBJ1-5, with a possible D match to TRBD1 (6 bases). Germline V gene lookup returns CDR1 MDHEN and CDR2 SYDVKM. Trimming left V 6 bases short and J 2 bases short, with 14 bases between. This CDR3 comprises 15 residues.

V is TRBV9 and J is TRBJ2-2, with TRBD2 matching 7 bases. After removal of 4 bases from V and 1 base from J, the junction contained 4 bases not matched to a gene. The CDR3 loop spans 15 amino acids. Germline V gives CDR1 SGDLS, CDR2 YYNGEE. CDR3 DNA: TGTGCCAGCAGCCCCGGGGGGAGGAACACCGGGGAGCTGTTTTTT. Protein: CASSPGGRNTGELFF.

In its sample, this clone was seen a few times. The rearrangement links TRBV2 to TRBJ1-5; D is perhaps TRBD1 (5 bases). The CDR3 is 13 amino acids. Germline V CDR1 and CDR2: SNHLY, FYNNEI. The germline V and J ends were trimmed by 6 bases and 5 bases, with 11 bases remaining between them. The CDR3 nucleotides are TGTGCCAGCAGACGGCAGGGTGATCAGCCCCAGCATTTT. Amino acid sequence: CASRRQGDQPQHF.

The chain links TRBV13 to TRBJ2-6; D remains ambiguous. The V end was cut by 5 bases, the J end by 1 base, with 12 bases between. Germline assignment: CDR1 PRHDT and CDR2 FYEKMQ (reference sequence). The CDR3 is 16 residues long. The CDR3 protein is CASSPDLGSGANVLTF. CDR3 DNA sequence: TGTGCCAGCAGCCCGGATCTAGGGTCTGGGGCCAACGTCCTGACTTTC. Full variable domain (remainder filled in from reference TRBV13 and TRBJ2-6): AAGVIQSPRHLIKEKRETATLKCYPIPRHDTVYWYQQGPGQDPQFLISFYEKMQSDKGSIPDRFSAQQFSDYHSELNMSSLELGDSALYFCASSPDLGSGANVLTFGAGSRLTVL.

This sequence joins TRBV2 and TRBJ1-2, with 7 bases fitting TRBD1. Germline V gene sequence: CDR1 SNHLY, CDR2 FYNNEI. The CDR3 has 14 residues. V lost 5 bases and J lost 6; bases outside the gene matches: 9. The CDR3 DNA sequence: TGTGCCAGCAGTCCCGACAGGGCGACGCATGGCTACACCTTC. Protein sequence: CASSPDRATHGYTF.

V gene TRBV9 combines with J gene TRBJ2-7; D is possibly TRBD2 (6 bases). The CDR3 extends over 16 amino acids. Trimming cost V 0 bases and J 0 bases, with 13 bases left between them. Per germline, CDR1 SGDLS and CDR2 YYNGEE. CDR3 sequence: CASSVGDGGFSYEQYF. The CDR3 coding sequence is TGTGCCAGCAGCGTAGGGGACGGAGGGTTCTCCTACGAGCAGTACTTC.